This T cell receptor (beta chain) was observed in a study of shared clonotypes between healthy human individuals (dated by TCRdb to about 2020). Study-level background: The cohort included a few men and a couple of women between 18 and 49 years of age. Per donor, leukapheresis produced somewhere between about 0.8 and 9.5 billion PBMCs. Libraries were prepared and TCR repertoires were sequenced by different laboratories using diverse techniques, in order to increase sequencing depth and limit assay-specific biases. To estimate repertoire size and how much clonotypes are shared between individuals, the study performed deep sequencing of blood TCR repertoires from 4 to 6 healthy adults. Study-wide conclusions, independent of this receptor: Because the study included a small number of donors, the genetic and exposure-history diversity represented was limited. Sampling was restricted to blood, and TCR repertoires in tissue are likely to differ from TCR repertoires in blood. Based on pairwise subsampling, the degree of clonotype sharing among donors was expected to be affected by sequencing depth.

From a lookup of the germline V gene (reference sequence), CDR1 and CDR2 are SGHKS and YYEKEE. The CDR3 holds 14 amino acids from the cysteine to the phenylalanine. Only the CDR3 region is kept as DNA, spanning 42 bases read in frame from base 1. V is cut back by 1 base and J by 2 bases, with 2 bases in the junction unmatched. Using the deep immunoSEQ assay, multiplex PCR amplified TCR CDR3 regions from genomic DNA. Extracted genomic DNA from each cell subset was spread evenly across all wells of several immunoSEQ 96-well plates, with each plate serving as a replicate. Each replicate PCR for unsorted PBMC received about 0.3 ug genomic DNA, equal to 25,000 to 30,000 T cell genomes. Genomic DNA from unsorted PBMC was sequenced over ten immunoSEQ deep assay plates. The purified libraries were quantified using a Qubit 3.0 fluorometer, sized with a Bioanalyzer 2100, and then quantified again using the KAPA Library Quantification kit. A separate single-read 150-cycle Illumina NextSeq 550 flow cell was used to sequence each immunoSEQ 96-well plate. In the source study's methods: The immunoSEQ output contained only junctional sequences without quality scores, so filtering could not match that applied to full-length reads. Sequences were annotated with PyIR, a Python wrapper for IgBLAST v1.9, and V/J genes and CDR3 were assigned using IMGT germline references. Reads were filtered out if the reads had weak V/J assignments (E-value above 1e-6), no CDR3, stop codons, out-of-frame junctions, or ambiguous translated residues. V3J clonotypes were defined as sequences sharing an identical inferred V gene, J gene, and CDR3 amino acid sequence. Percentage overlap between repertoires was computed as shared unique clonotypes divided by the size of the smaller repertoire. Three approaches were used to assess repertoire richness: RTK rarefaction, the Chao1 estimator, and Recon v2.1 estimates of unobserved clonotypes. This is the immuneACCESS table as TCRdb keeps it, with only in-frame sequences that have V and J called. A part of the clones is gone; compared with another copy, unresolved V genes explain less than half, and the rest is unexplained. V and J calls and clone size are copied from that table; D and trimming were computed from the DNA. The sample contains around 510,000 clones, around three quarters of them found a single time. The top ten clonotypes cover 9.5% to 15% of the sample.

Donors were healthy HIV-negative adults with no recently reported acute infections or vaccinations. Only Caucasian adults living in Nashville, Tennessee, USA were represented among the donors. For unsorted samples, 80 million to 100 million PBMCs were counted, and genomic DNA was extracted using the QIAamp DNA Blood Mini kit. Blood was collected by leukapheresis, and PBMCs were isolated by Ficoll-Histopaque density gradient centrifugation and then cryopreserved in liquid nitrogen vapor phase. On this clone: The antigen it recognizes is unknown. The record has no base qualities; no much larger clone is one base away.

The sample comprised PBMCs. The TCR sequence derives from a middle-aged woman in good health. Some clones in this sample may be carry-over from other donors' samples. The V and J segments used are TRBV5-5 and TRBJ2-7, with 8 bases matching TRBD2. The CDR3 reads as follows: CASSLREGTYEQYF. Read as DNA, the sequence is TGTGCCAGCAGCTTGCGGGAGGGAACCTACGAGCAGTACTTC.